Listed below are T cell receptor beta chains from one sample, sequenced in a study of T-cell memory formation after mild COVID-19. TCRdb redid the calling of the 5' RACE reads with MiXCR, one entry per CDR3 protein. The table has 300,000 to 400,000 distinct CDR3 sequences, around 13% seen once. Sample: PBMCs or a T cell subset sorted from them (not recorded which). These TCRs come from a man between 18 and 29 years old who had mild COVID-19 (a few samples of this study predate the infection). Cell type and time point are not known. The CDR3 runs from the conserved cysteine through the conserved F or W. Fields, in order: clone size, J gene, V gene, D gene, CDR3 protein, CDR3 DNA. D genes are given only for firm matches. Clone size appears in some rows only: once, few, many, or a class for an expanded clone.

.,TRBJ2-5,TRBV5-1,.,CASSSPDRQETQYF,TGCGCCAGCTCCTCCCCTGACAGACAAGAGACCCAGTACTTC
many,TRBJ2-1,TRBV7-2,TRBD1,CASSGQVQQFF,TGTGCCAGCAGCGGACAGGTACAGCAGTTCTTC
.,TRBJ1-1,TRBV18,TRBD1,CASQGAPNTEAFF,TGTGCCAGTCAGGGGGCGCCGAACACTGAAGCTTTCTTT
few,TRBJ2-5,TRBV20-1,.,CSAKQGRQETQYF,TGCAGTGCGAAACAGGGTCGGCAAGAGACCCAGTACTTC
many,TRBJ2-7,TRBV7-8,TRBD2,CASSLVLAGDYEQYF,TGTGCCAGCAGCCTCGTACTAGCGGGGGATTACGAGCAGTACTTC
.,TRBJ2-3,TRBV7-2,TRBD2,CASSSPAGRGGFTDTQYF,TGTGCCAGCAGCTCCCCCGCGGGGCGGGGGGGGTTCACAGATACGCAGTATTTT
.,TRBJ2-3,TRBV6-2/TRBV6-3,TRBD2,CASSRTSGGPYTDTQYF,TGTGCCAGCAGTCGGACTAGCGGGGGGCCTTACACAGATACGCAGTATTTT
.,TRBJ2-4,TRBV6-2/TRBV6-3,.,CASRTPGQLAKNIQYF,TGTGCCAGCAGAACCCCTGGACAGCTAGCCAAAAACATTCAGTACTTC
few,TRBJ2-3,TRBV7-2,.,CASSFTGTRAGNTQYF,TGTGCCAGCAGCTTCACCGGGACTCGGGCGGGGAATACGCAGTATTTT
few,TRBJ2-7,TRBV2,TRBD2,CASRASGGEGYF,TGTGCCAGCAGGGCTAGCGGGGGCGAGGGGTACTTC
few,TRBJ2-5,TRBV10-3,.,CAISGVPRETQYF,TGTGCCATCAGTGGGGTACCAAGGGAGACCCAGTACTTC
few,TRBJ2-5,TRBV11-2,TRBD2,CASSLGGLAGETQYF,TGTGCCAGCAGCTTAGGGGGACTAGCGGGGGAAACCCAGTACTTC
few,TRBJ1-2,TRBV5-1,.,CASSLGLRGYTF,TGCGCCAGCAGCTTAGGGTTACGTGGCTACACCTTC
.,TRBJ1-1,TRBV12-3/TRBV12-4,.,CASSHGTEAFF,TGTGCCAGCAGTCACGGTACTGAAGCTTTCTTT
few,TRBJ1-4,TRBV11-2,TRBD1,CASSISRDRVNEKLFF,TGTGCCAGCAGCATATCCCGGGACAGGGTTAATGAAAAACTGTTTTTT
few,TRBJ1-1,TRBV10-3,TRBD1,CAIRDRAKAEAFF,TGTGCCATCAGGGACAGGGCTAAGGCTGAAGCTTTCTTT
.,TRBJ1-1,TRBV10-3,.,CAISESQGKPEAFF,TGTGCCATCAGTGAGTCGCAGGGGAAGCCTGAAGCTTTCTTT
.,TRBJ2-3,TRBV20-1,TRBD2,CSASRGLAEDTQYF,TGCAGTGCCAGTAGGGGACTAGCGGAAGATACGCAGTATTTT
few,TRBJ2-1,TRBV28,.,CASSLFRESYNEQFF,TGTGCCAGCAGTTTATTCAGGGAGTCCTACAATGAGCAGTTCTTC
few,TRBJ2-7,TRBV4-1,.,CASSQVMSSDYEQYF,TGCGCCAGCAGCCAAGTGATGTCTAGCGACTACGAGCAGTACTTC
few,TRBJ1-2,TRBV6-5,.,CASTKDRSFYGYTF,TGTGCCAGCACCAAGGACCGTTCCTTCTATGGCTACACCTTC
few,TRBJ1-3,TRBV4-3,TRBD1,CASSQYGTGSSGNTIYF,TGCGCCAGCAGCCAATACGGGACAGGGAGCTCTGGAAACACCATATATTTT
few,TRBJ2-5,TRBV24-1,.,CATSDPSGQGETQYF,TGTGCCACCAGTGACCCCTCTGGCCAGGGAGAGACCCAGTACTTC
.,TRBJ2-1,TRBV5-1,.,CASSSTSGLSEQFF,TGCGCCAGCAGCTCGACGTCTGGACTCTCTGAGCAGTTCTTC
many,TRBJ2-1,TRBV9,.,CASSATRASEVTEQFF,TGTGCCAGCAGCGCCACTCGGGCTAGCGAGGTAACTGAGCAGTTCTTC
few,TRBJ2-5,TRBV7-8,TRBD1,CASSLAPDRGVLQETQYF,TGTGCCAGCAGCTTAGCCCCGGACAGGGGGGTCCTCCAAGAGACCCAGTACTTC
.,TRBJ1-6,TRBV5-6,TRBD1,CASTFRTGRSPLHF,TGTGCCAGCACCTTTCGGACAGGGAGGTCACCCCTCCACTTT
many,TRBJ2-3,TRBV12-3/TRBV12-4,.,CASRSTGLGTDTQYF,TGTGCCAGCAGGTCTACAGGGTTGGGCACAGATACGCAGTATTTT
.,TRBJ1-5,TRBV6-6,.,CASTGGGRGQPQHF,TGTGCCAGCACCGGGGGGGGGAGAGGGCAGCCCCAGCATTTT
.,TRBJ2-1,TRBV20-1,.,CSAGEADYNEQFF,TGCAGTGCGGGAGAGGCGGACTACAATGAGCAGTTCTTC
few,TRBJ2-1,TRBV20-1,.,CSARGHTYNEQFF,TGCAGTGCTAGAGGACACACCTACAATGAGCAGTTCTTC
few,TRBJ2-3,TRBV4-1,.,CASSLHRLSGTDTQYF,TGCGCCAGCAGCCTTCACAGGTTGTCTGGCACAGATACGCAGTATTTT
.,TRBJ2-5,TRBV7-9,.,CASSLNRAPQYF,TGTGCCAGCAGCTTAAACAGGGCCCCCCAGTACTTC